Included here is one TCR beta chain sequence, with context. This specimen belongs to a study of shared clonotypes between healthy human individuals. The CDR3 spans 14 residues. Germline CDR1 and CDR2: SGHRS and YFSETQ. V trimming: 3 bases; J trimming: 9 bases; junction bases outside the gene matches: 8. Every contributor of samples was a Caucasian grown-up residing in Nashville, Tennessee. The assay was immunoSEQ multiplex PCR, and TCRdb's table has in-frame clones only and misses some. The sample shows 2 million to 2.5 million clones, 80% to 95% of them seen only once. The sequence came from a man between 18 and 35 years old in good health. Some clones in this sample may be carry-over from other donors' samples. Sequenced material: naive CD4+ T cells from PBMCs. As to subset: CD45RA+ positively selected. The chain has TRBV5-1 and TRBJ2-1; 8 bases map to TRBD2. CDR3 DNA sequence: TGCGCCAGCAGCTCGACTAGCGAGAGGAGTGAGCAGTTCTTC. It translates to CASSSTSERSEQFF.